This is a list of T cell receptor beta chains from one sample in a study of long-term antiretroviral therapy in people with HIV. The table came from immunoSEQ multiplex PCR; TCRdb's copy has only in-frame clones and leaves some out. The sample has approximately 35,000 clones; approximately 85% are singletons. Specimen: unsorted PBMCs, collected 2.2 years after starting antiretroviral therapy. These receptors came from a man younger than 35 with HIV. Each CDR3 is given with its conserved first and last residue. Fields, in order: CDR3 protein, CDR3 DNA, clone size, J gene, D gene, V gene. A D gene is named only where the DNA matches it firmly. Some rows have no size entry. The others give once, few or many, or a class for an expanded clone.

cdr3_aa: CASSPRVGSSYNEQFF
cdr3_nt: TGTGCCAGCAGCCCTAGGGTAGGGAGCTCCTACAATGAGCAGTTCTTC
clone_size: NA
j_call: TRBJ2-1
d_call: NA
v_call: TRBV7-3

cdr3_aa: CASSGGLSGQETQYF
cdr3_nt: TGTGCCAGCAGTGGAGGACTATCGGGGCAAGAGACCCAGTACTTC
clone_size: NA
j_call: TRBJ2-5
d_call: NA
v_call: TRBV6-4

cdr3_aa: CASRWGYRGPADTQYF
cdr3_nt: TGCGCCAGCAGATGGGGCTACAGGGGGCCCGCAGATACGCAGTATTTT
clone_size: NA
j_call: TRBJ2-3
d_call: TRBD1
v_call: TRBV5-1

cdr3_aa: CASSLGRGNEQFF
cdr3_nt: TGTGCCAGCAGTTTAGGGAGGGGCAATGAGCAGTTCTTC
clone_size: NA
j_call: TRBJ2-1
d_call: TRBD2
v_call: TRBV27

cdr3_aa: CASSLEVTDTQYF
cdr3_nt: TGTGCCAGCAGCTTAGAGGTCACAGATACGCAGTATTTT
clone_size: NA
j_call: TRBJ2-3
d_call: NA
v_call: TRBV7-9

cdr3_aa: CASSLASQGEKLFF
cdr3_nt: TGTGCCAGCAGTTTAGCATCCCAGGGGGAAAAACTGTTTTTT
clone_size: NA
j_call: TRBJ1-4
d_call: NA
v_call: TRBV28

cdr3_aa: CASSPESTGELFF
cdr3_nt: TGTGCCAGCAGCCCAGAGAGCACCGGGGAGCTGTTTTTT
clone_size: NA
j_call: TRBJ2-2
d_call: NA
v_call: TRBV6-4

cdr3_aa: CASSIDSGTYEQYF
cdr3_nt: TGTGCCAGTAGTATAGACTCAGGGACCTACGAGCAGTACTTC
clone_size: NA
j_call: TRBJ2-7
d_call: NA
v_call: TRBV19

cdr3_aa: CASSLRSRGNQPQHF
cdr3_nt: TGTGCCAGCAGTTTACGGTCTCGGGGCAATCAGCCCCAGCATTTT
clone_size: NA
j_call: TRBJ1-5
d_call: NA
v_call: TRBV28

cdr3_aa: CASSDSYEQYF
cdr3_nt: TGTGCCAGCAGTGACAGCTACGAGCAGTACTTC
clone_size: once
j_call: TRBJ2-7
d_call: NA
v_call: TRBV25-1

cdr3_aa: CASSLEAGGGMAQHF
cdr3_nt: TGTGCCAGCAGCTTAGAAGCAGGGGGCGGTATGGCCCAGCATTTT
clone_size: NA
j_call: TRBJ1-5
d_call: TRBD1
v_call: TRBV7-2

cdr3_aa: CASSSSRGAFF
cdr3_nt: TGTGCCAGCAGCTCTTCCCGAGGAGCTTTCTTT
clone_size: NA
j_call: TRBJ1-1
d_call: NA
v_call: TRBV5-6

cdr3_aa: CASSFEGTAYYEQYF
cdr3_nt: TGTGCCAGCAGCTTCGAAGGGACAGCCTACTACGAGCAGTACTTC
clone_size: NA
j_call: TRBJ2-7
d_call: TRBD1
v_call: TRBV5-5

cdr3_aa: CASRYQGDQPQHF
cdr3_nt: TGTGCCAGCAGATACCAGGGAGATCAGCCCCAGCATTTT
clone_size: NA
j_call: TRBJ1-5
d_call: NA
v_call: TRBV6-6

cdr3_aa: CTISGPTSGRANTGELFF
cdr3_nt: TGTACCATCAGTGGCCCGACTAGCGGGAGGGCCAACACCGGGGAGCTGTTTTTT
clone_size: NA
j_call: TRBJ2-2
d_call: TRBD2
v_call: TRBV10-3

cdr3_aa: CASGRGGQGAYEQYF
cdr3_nt: TGTGCCAGCGGCAGAGGGGGACAGGGGGCCTACGAGCAGTACTTC
clone_size: NA
j_call: TRBJ2-7
d_call: TRBD1
v_call: TRBV6-5

cdr3_aa: CASSPLRQGTEAFF
cdr3_nt: TGTGCCAGCAGTCCCCTCAGACAGGGCACTGAAGCTTTCTTT
clone_size: NA
j_call: TRBJ1-1
d_call: TRBD1
v_call: TRBV27

cdr3_aa: CASSQGGFGTGSSYEQYF
cdr3_nt: TGCGCCAGCAGCCAAGGAGGTTTTGGGACAGGGAGCTCCTACGAGCAGTACTTC
clone_size: NA
j_call: TRBJ2-7
d_call: TRBD1
v_call: TRBV4-3

cdr3_aa: CASSPNDRKFQETQYF
cdr3_nt: TGTGCCAGCAGCCCGAACGACAGGAAATTCCAAGAGACCCAGTACTTC
clone_size: NA
j_call: TRBJ2-5
d_call: NA
v_call: TRBV5-4

cdr3_aa: CASVLGLNEQYF
cdr3_nt: TGTGCCAGCGTATTGGGGCTTAACGAGCAGTACTTC
clone_size: NA
j_call: TRBJ2-7
d_call: NA
v_call: TRBV7-9

cdr3_aa: CAWRGLAELRWEQYF
cdr3_nt: TGTGCCTGGAGGGGACTAGCGGAACTGAGGTGGGAGCAGTACTTC
clone_size: NA
j_call: TRBJ2-7
d_call: TRBD2
v_call: TRBV30

cdr3_aa: CASSFRENTEAFF
cdr3_nt: TGTGCCAGCAGTTTCCGGGAGAACACTGAAGCTTTCTTT
clone_size: NA
j_call: TRBJ1-1
d_call: NA
v_call: TRBV27